The rows below give T cell receptor beta chains drawn from one sample of a study of post-analysis software for immune sequencing data. TCRdb re-called the PCR reads through MiXCR, storing one row per CDR3 protein. The sample lists 150,000 or so distinct CDR3 sequences, 35% to 40% occurring once. The material sequenced was blood, taken after autologous hematopoietic stem cell transplantation. The receptor source for this set is a girl aged 10 to 17 with multiple sclerosis. Both conserved end residues are part of each CDR3. The order of the fields is clone size, CDR3 length, D gene, V gene, J gene, CDR3 DNA, CDR3 protein. The D gene is left open where the match is weak. The size entry is marked missing in some rows and otherwise reads once, few, many or a size class.

clone size: once
CDR3 length: 14
D gene: TRBD1
V gene: TRBV30
J gene: TRBJ2-1
CDR3 DNA: TGTGCCTGGAGTCCCGGGACAGGGGCCAATGAGCAGTTCTTC
CDR3 protein: CAWSPGTGANEQFF

clone size: few
CDR3 length: 15
D gene: TRBD1
V gene: TRBV11-2
J gene: TRBJ1-1
CDR3 DNA: TGTGCCAGCAGCGTTCTACAGGGGGGGCACACTGAAGCTTTCTTT
CDR3 protein: CASSVLQGGHTEAFF

clone size: .
CDR3 length: 14
D gene: TRBD1
V gene: TRBV9
J gene: TRBJ2-2
CDR3 DNA: TGTGCCAGCAGCGCTCAGGGGGCCACCGGGGAGCGGTTTTTT
CDR3 protein: CASSAQGATGERFF

clone size: .
CDR3 length: 15
D gene: TRBD1
V gene: TRBV12-3/TRBV12-4
J gene: TRBJ2-4
CDR3 DNA: TGTACCAGCACCTCAAGACAGGGCCTCGAGGGCATTCAGTACTTC
CDR3 protein: CTSTSRQGLEGIQYF

clone size: few
CDR3 length: 14
D gene: .
V gene: TRBV29-1
J gene: TRBJ2-1
CDR3 DNA: TGCAGCGCAGGGGGGTCCCGCTCCTACAATGAGCAGTTCTTC
CDR3 protein: CSAGGSRSYNEQFF

clone size: few
CDR3 length: 14
D gene: TRBD2
V gene: TRBV24-1
J gene: TRBJ2-5
CDR3 DNA: TGTGCCACCAGTCCCGGGAGGGCTTCAGAGACCCAGTACTTC
CDR3 protein: CATSPGRASETQYF

clone size: .
CDR3 length: 15
D gene: TRBD1
V gene: TRBV5-1
J gene: TRBJ1-1
CDR3 DNA: TGCGCCAGCAGCTTGGGCCGGGACAGGGGCGCTGAAGCTTTCTTT
CDR3 protein: CASSLGRDRGAEAFF

clone size: .
CDR3 length: 14
D gene: .
V gene: TRBV7-9
J gene: TRBJ1-2
CDR3 DNA: TGTGCCAGCAGCTTAGCCGCGGATACGTATGGCTACACCTTC
CDR3 protein: CASSLAADTYGYTF

clone size: .
CDR3 length: 13
D gene: .
V gene: TRBV29-1
J gene: TRBJ2-3
CDR3 DNA: TGCAGCAGTCTAGCAGAGAACACAGATACGCAGTATTTT
CDR3 protein: CSSLAENTDTQYF

clone size: few
CDR3 length: 15
D gene: .
V gene: TRBV5-1
J gene: TRBJ2-1
CDR3 DNA: TGCGCCAGCAGCTTGGGAGGCCTCGGGAGCCATGAGCAGTTCTTC
CDR3 protein: CASSLGGLGSHEQFF

clone size: few
CDR3 length: 14
D gene: TRBD1
V gene: TRBV3-1
J gene: TRBJ1-6
CDR3 DNA: TGTGCCAGCAGCGGGACAGGGGATAATTCACCCCTCCACTTT
CDR3 protein: CASSGTGDNSPLHF

clone size: .
CDR3 length: 15
D gene: .
V gene: TRBV28
J gene: TRBJ2-1
CDR3 DNA: TGTGCCAGCTTACCAGGGCAGATCTCCTACAATGAGCAGTTCTTC
CDR3 protein: CASLPGQISYNEQFF

clone size: .
CDR3 length: 16
D gene: TRBD1
V gene: TRBV29-1
J gene: TRBJ2-7
CDR3 DNA: TGCAGCGTTGAAGGTAGAGGGGGACAGGGCTCCTACGAGCAGTACTTC
CDR3 protein: CSVEGRGGQGSYEQYF

clone size: .
CDR3 length: 15
D gene: .
V gene: TRBV11-2
J gene: TRBJ2-7
CDR3 DNA: TGTGCCAGCAGCTTAGGGGGCCCGGGGAACTACGAGCAGTACTTC
CDR3 protein: CASSLGGPGNYEQYF

clone size: .
CDR3 length: 13
D gene: TRBD2
V gene: TRBV4-2
J gene: TRBJ2-1
CDR3 DNA: TGTGCCAGCAGCACTAGCGGGAGAAGAGAGCAGTTCTTC
CDR3 protein: CASSTSGRREQFF

clone size: once
CDR3 length: 15
D gene: .
V gene: TRBV7-9
J gene: TRBJ2-7
CDR3 DNA: TGTGCCAGCAGCTTAGGGTTGCAGGGCTCCTACGAGCAGTACTTC
CDR3 protein: CASSLGLQGSYEQYF

clone size: .
CDR3 length: 16
D gene: TRBD1
V gene: TRBV20-1
J gene: TRBJ1-1
CDR3 DNA: TGCAGTGCTAGAGATGAGGCGACAGGGGCGAACACTGAAGCTTTCTTT
CDR3 protein: CSARDEATGANTEAFF

clone size: .
CDR3 length: 12
D gene: .
V gene: TRBV5-8
J gene: TRBJ1-2
CDR3 DNA: TGTGCCAGCAGCCTCTTACGACAGAGCTACACCTTC
CDR3 protein: CASSLLRQSYTF

clone size: few
CDR3 length: 15
D gene: .
V gene: TRBV7-2
J gene: TRBJ2-7
CDR3 DNA: TGTGCCAGCAGCTTAGTCCCCCAGGGAGTCTACGAGCAGTACTTC
CDR3 protein: CASSLVPQGVYEQYF

clone size: .
CDR3 length: 18
D gene: TRBD1
V gene: TRBV11-2
J gene: TRBJ1-4
CDR3 DNA: TGTGCCAGCAGCCTTAGGGGTGGTGGGACAGGCGTGGATGAAAAACTGTTTTTT
CDR3 protein: CASSLRGGGTGVDEKLFF

clone size: few
CDR3 length: 16
D gene: TRBD2
V gene: TRBV6-2/TRBV6-3
J gene: TRBJ2-1
CDR3 DNA: TGTGCCAGCAGTCCCCAGGGGCGGGAGGGCCTATTCGAGCAGTTCTTC
CDR3 protein: CASSPQGREGLFEQFF

clone size: few
CDR3 length: 15
D gene: TRBD2
V gene: TRBV7-9
J gene: TRBJ2-3
CDR3 DNA: TGTGCCAGCAGCTTTTGGGGACTAGAAGCAGATACGCAGTATTTT
CDR3 protein: CASSFWGLEADTQYF